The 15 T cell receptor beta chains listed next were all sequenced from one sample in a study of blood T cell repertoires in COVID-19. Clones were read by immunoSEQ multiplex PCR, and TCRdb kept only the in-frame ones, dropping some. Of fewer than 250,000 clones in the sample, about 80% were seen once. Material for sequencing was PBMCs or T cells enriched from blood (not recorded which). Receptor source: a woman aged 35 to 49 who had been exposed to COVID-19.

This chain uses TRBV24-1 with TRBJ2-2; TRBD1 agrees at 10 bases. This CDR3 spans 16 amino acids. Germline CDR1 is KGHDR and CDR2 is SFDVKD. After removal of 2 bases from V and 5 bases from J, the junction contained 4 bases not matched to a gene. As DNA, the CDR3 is TGTGCCACCAGTGATTCCGGGACAGGGGAGACCGGGGAGCTGTTTTTT. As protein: CATSDSGTGETGELFF.

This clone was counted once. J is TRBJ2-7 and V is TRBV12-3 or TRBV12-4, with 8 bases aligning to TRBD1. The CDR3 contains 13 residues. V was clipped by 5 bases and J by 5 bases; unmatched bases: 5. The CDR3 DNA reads TGTGCCAGCAGTACAGGGGGGAGAAACGAGCAGTACTTC. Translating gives CASSTGGRNEQYF.

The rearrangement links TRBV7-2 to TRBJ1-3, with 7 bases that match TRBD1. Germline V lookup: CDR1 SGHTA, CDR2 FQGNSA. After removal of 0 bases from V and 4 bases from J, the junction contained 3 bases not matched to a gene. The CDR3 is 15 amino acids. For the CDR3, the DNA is TGTGCCAGCAGCTTAGCGGGGACAGTAGGAAACACCATATATTTT. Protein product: CASSLAGTVGNTIYF.

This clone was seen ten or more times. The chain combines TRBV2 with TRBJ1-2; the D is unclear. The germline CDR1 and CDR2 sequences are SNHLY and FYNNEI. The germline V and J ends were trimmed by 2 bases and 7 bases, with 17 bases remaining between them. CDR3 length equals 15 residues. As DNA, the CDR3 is TGTGCCAGCAGTGAACGGCCAGCTAGGATGATTGGCTACACCTTC. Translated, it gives CASSERPARMIGYTF.

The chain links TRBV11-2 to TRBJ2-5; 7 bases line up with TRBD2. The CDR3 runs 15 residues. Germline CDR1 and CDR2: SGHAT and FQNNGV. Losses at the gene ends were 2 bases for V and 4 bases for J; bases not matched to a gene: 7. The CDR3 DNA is TGTGCCAGCAGCTTACGACTTGGGGGGGGAGAGACCCAGTACTTC. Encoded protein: CASSLRLGGGETQYF.

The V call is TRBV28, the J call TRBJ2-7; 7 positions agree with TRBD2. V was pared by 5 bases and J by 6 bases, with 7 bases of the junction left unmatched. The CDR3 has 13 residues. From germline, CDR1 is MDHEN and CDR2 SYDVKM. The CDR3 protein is CASSLYWGGEQYF. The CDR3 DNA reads TGTGCCAGCAGTCTTTACTGGGGGGGCGAGCAGTACTTC.

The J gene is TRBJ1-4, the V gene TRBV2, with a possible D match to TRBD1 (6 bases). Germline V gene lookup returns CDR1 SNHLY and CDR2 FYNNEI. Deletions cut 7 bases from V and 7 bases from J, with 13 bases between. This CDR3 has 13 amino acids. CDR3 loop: CASTGGGGEKLFF. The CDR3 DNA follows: TGTGCCAGCACTGGGGGGGGCGGTGAAAAACTGTTTTTT.

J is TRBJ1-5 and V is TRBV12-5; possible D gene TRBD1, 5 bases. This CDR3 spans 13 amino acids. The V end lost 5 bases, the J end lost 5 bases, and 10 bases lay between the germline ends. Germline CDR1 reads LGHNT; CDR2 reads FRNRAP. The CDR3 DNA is TGTGCTAGTGGTGGGGGGAGGGATCAGCCCCAGCATTTT. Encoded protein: CASGGGRDQPQHF.

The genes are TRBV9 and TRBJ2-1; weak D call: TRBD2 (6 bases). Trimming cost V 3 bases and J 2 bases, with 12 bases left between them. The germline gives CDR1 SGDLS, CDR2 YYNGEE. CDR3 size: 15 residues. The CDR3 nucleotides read TGTGCCAGCAGCGCACGGGACTTTCCCTACAATGAGCAGTTCTTC. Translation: CASSARDFPYNEQFF.

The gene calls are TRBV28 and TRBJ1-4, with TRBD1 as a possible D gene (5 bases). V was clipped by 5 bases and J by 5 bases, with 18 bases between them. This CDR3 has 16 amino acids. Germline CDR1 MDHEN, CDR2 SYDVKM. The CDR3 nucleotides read TGTGCCAGCAGTACGGCGCAACAGGCCCCGAATGAAAAACTGTTTTTT. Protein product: CASSTAQQAPNEKLFF.

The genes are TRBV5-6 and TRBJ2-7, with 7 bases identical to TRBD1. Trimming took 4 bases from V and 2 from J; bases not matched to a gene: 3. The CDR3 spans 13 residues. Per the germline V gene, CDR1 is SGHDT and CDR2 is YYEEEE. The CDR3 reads CASSRTGTYEQYF. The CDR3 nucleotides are TGTGCCAGCAGCAGGACAGGAACCTACGAGCAGTACTTC. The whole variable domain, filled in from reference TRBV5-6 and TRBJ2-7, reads DAGVTQSPTHLIKTRGQQVTLRCSPKSGHDTVSWYQQALGQGPQFIFQYYEEEERQRGNFPDRFSGHQFPNYSSELNVNALLLGDSALYLCASSRTGTYEQYFGPGTRLTVT.

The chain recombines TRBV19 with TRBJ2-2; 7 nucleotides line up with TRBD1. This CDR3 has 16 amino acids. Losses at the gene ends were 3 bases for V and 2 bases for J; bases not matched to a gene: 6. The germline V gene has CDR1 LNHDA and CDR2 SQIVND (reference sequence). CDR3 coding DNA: TGTGCCAGTAGTATCTCGTGGGACAGCAACACCGGGGAGCTGTTTTTT. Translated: CASSISWDSNTGELFF.

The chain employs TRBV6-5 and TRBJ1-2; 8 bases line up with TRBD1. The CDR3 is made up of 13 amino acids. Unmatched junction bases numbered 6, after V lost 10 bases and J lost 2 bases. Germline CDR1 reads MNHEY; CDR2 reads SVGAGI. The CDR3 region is CATRTGLNYGYTF. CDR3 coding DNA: TGTGCCACCAGGACAGGGCTAAACTATGGCTACACCTTC.

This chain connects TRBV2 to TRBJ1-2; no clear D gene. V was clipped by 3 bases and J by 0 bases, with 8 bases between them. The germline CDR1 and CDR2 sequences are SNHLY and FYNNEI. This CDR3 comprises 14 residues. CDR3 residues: CASSDPGANYGYTF. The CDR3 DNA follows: TGTGCCAGCAGTGACCCGGGAGCTAACTATGGCTACACCTTC.

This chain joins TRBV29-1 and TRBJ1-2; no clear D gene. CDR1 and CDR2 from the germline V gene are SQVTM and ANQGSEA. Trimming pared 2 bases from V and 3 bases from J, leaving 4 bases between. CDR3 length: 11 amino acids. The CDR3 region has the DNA TGCAGCGTTGAATTCGACTATGGCTACACCTTC. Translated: CSVEFDYGYTF.